This T cell receptor (beta chain) was captured by sequencing in a study of blood T cell repertoires in COVID-19. Repertoires were generated with immunoSEQ multiplex PCR, while TCRdb's copy carries only in-frame clones and drops some. The data show over 80,000 clones, roughly 78% seen once. The clonotype originates from a woman in her sixties or seventies with acute or convalescent COVID-19. The sequenced sample was peripheral blood.

The CDR3 region is CASSPTSGAYNEQFF. DNA for the CDR3: TGCGCCAGCAGTCCGACTAGCGGAGCCTACAATGAGCAGTTCTTC. The chain employs TRBV5-1 and TRBJ2-1, with 9 bases matching TRBD2. Germline CDR1 SGHRS, CDR2 YFSETQ. The junction had 5 bases not matched to a gene; V was cut back by 5 bases and J by 2 bases. The CDR3 runs 15 residues.